The sample holds one count of the clone carrying this TCR beta chain. Assay used: immunoSEQ multiplex PCR; TCRdb lists only in-frame clones, some missing. Here the sample spans about 110,000 clones, about 88% being singletons. The data originate from a study of cytomegalovirus exposure and HLA in healthy donors. The CDR3 has 15 amino acids. The V end lost 0 bases, the J end lost 5 bases, and 14 bases lay between the germline ends. Germline values: CDR1 SGDLS, CDR2 YYNGEE. This receptor was identified in a woman aged 18-29 years in good health and CMV-seropositive. What was sequenced was PBMCs. The chain couples TRBV9 to TRBJ2-5; possible D gene TRBD2, 5 bases. The CDR3 DNA is TGTGCCAGCAGCGTAGAAGGGTACACGGGGGAGACCCAGTACTTC. Translating it yields CASSVEGYTGETQYF.